These 10 T cell receptor beta chains originate from one sample sequenced in a study of T cell responses to AZD1222 COVID-19 vaccine. Clones were sequenced by immunoSEQ multiplex PCR, and TCRdb holds only the in-frame ones, with some missing. Of about 92,000 clones in the sample, around 88% were seen once. Here the sequenced sample was peripheral blood, taken on day 0 of MenACWY control vaccination. These receptor sequences come from an adult in good health.

DNA for the CDR3: TGTGCCAGCACCCAAGGGGGCCACGAGCAGTACTTC. It codes for CASTQGGHEQYF. J is TRBJ2-7 and V is TRBV5-6, with TRBD1 matching over 7 bases. Germline values: CDR1 SGHDT, CDR2 YYEEEE. CDR3 size: 12 residues. J gave up 5 bases and V 6 bases, and 5 bases lay outside the gene matches.

Judged by abundance, this clone is medium-sized. V and J are TRBV28 and TRBJ1-6; D remains unclear. The CDR3 spans 12 residues. From germline, CDR1 is MDHEN and CDR2 SYDVKM. The V gene lost 2 bases and the J gene lost 7 bases, with 3 bases spanning the gap. The CDR3 DNA is TGTGCCAGCAGTTTAGCAAATTCACCCCTCCACTTT. Translation gives CASSLANSPLHF.

This chain joins TRBV15 and TRBJ1-4, with 8 bases lining up with TRBD1. Germline-derived CDR1 and CDR2 are LNHNV and YYDKDF (reference sequence). The trim removed 8 bases at V and 6 bases at J, leaving 8 bases unmatched. This CDR3 contains 14 residues. The CDR3 spells CATGPDRVDEKLFF. CDR3 nucleotides: TGTGCCACCGGACCGGACAGGGTTGATGAAAAACTGTTTTTT.

In nucleotides, the CDR3 is TGTGCCAGCAGCGTTCAAGGACAGGGGTTCGGAAACACCATATATTTT. Its protein is CASSVQGQGFGNTIYF. This chain uses TRBV9 with TRBJ1-3; 9 bases line up with TRBD1. V lost 2 bases to trimming and J lost 4 bases; unmatched junction nucleotides: 7. The CDR3 has 16 residues. Per the germline V gene, CDR1 is SGDLS and CDR2 is YYNGEE. The whole variable domain, remainder taken from reference TRBV9 and TRBJ1-3, is DSGVTQTPKHLITATGQRVTLRCSPRSGDLSVYWYQQSLDQGLQFLIQYYNGEERAKGNILERFSAQQFPDLHSELNLSSLELGDSALYFCASSVQGQGFGNTIYFGEGSWLTVV.

This clone came up a few times. V gene TRBV2 combines with J gene TRBJ1-1; D is uncertain. The ends were cut back, 3 bases at V and 1 base at J, with 12 bases in the middle. Germline loops: CDR1 SNHLY, CDR2 FYNNEI. This CDR3 is 15 amino acids long. The CDR3 DNA follows: TGTGCCAGCAGTGAGCCGAGATTTGGGAACACTGAAGCTTTCTTT. It is translated as CASSEPRFGNTEAFF.

V gene TRBV24-1 combines with J gene TRBJ1-5; 9 bases are a match to TRBD1. With V trimmed by 3 bases and J by 3 bases, 5 bases remained unmatched. The CDR3 is 16 residues long. The germline CDR1 and CDR2 sequences are KGHDR and SFDVKD. The CDR3 DNA sequence: TGTGCCACCAGTGATCCCGGGACAGGGATCAATCAGCCCCAGCATTTT. Translated, it gives CATSDPGTGINQPQHF.

The V call is TRBV5-4, the J call TRBJ2-1; possibly TRBD2 for D (7 bases). From germline, CDR1 is SGHNT and CDR2 YYREEE (reference sequence). V dropped 0 bases and J dropped 4 bases, with 14 bases sitting between them. The CDR3 is made up of 16 amino acids. CDR3 amino acids: CASSLAAGAGYNEQFF. The CDR3 DNA sequence: TGTGCCAGCAGCTTGGCCGCGGGGGCAGGGTACAATGAGCAGTTCTTC.

The chain uses TRBV9 and TRBJ2-7, with D hard to call. Germline assignment: CDR1 SGDLS and CDR2 YYNGEE. V was clipped by 0 bases and J by 4 bases, with 11 bases between them. The CDR3 loop spans 14 amino acids. CDR3 bases: TGTGCCAGCAGCGTAGGGGGAACGAATTACGAGCAGTACTTC. It encodes CASSVGGTNYEQYF.

This chain links TRBV19 with TRBJ2-7, with a tentative D call TRBD2 (5 bases). Trimming stripped 5 bases from V and 2 bases from J, with 13 bases between. The germline V gene has CDR1 LNHDA and CDR2 SQIVND (reference sequence). The CDR3 loop spans 14 amino acids. As DNA, the CDR3 is TGTGCCAGTAGTCGGGAACCCTTAACCTACGAGCAGTACTTC. It yields the protein CASSREPLTYEQYF.

V usage is TRBV2 and J usage is TRBJ2-4; D remains ambiguous. Germline assignment: CDR1 SNHLY and CDR2 FYNNEI. Deletions cut 0 bases from V and 1 base from J, with 1 base between. The CDR3 loop spans 13 amino acids. This chain's CDR3 is CASSEAAKNIQYF. CDR3 DNA sequence: TGTGCCAGCAGTGAAGCGGCCAAAAACATTCAGTACTTC.